This TCR beta chain derives from a study of T cell repertoires in cytomegalovirus infection (dated by TCRdb to the late 2010s). In terms of the full investigation: Because public TCR beta signatures pointed to carriage of CMV infection together with the matching HLA type, the HLA type of each donor mattered for the analysis. What the research found in general, with its limitations: The ex vivo response was dominated by HLA-C-restricted CMV-specific TCR beta clonotypes, and the single most frequent clonotype in two of eight donors was supplied by these HLA-C-restricted clonotypes. In both this cohort and an independent roughly 350-donor cohort, the cumulative frequency of public TCR beta family members distinguished carriers of CMV infection plus the relevant HLA type.

CDR1 SEHNR and CDR2 FQNEAQ are derived from the germline V gene (reference sequence). Taken from cysteine to phenylalanine, the CDR3 has 15 residues. This entry keeps only the CDR3 DNA: 45 bases, framed from base 1. V is pruned by 4 bases and J by 2 bases, leaving 3 bases of the junction without a gene match. This clonotype appeared many times. Its recognized antigen is unknown. Base quality data are lacking; no much larger clone is found one base away. This sample was sequenced with an Illumina HiSeq 1500. TCRdb took the public reads, trimmed them with fastp at Q25, ran MiXCR for clone calling and kept in-frame beta chains. CDR3 protein sequences are deduplicated, and each keeps its most common genes and DNA. The sample data list around 180,000 distinct CDR3 sequences, and roughly a fifth of these were observed just once. Around 3.1% of the sample lies in the top ten.

The source is a human donor in good health (CMV status not recorded). Some clones in this sample may be carry-over from other donors' samples. Sequencing used PBMCs. The chain is assembled from TRBV7-9 and TRBJ2-5; 11 bases in the middle match TRBD2. The CDR3 amino acid sequence is: CASSWGLAVQETQYF. The nucleotide sequence reads TGTGCCAGCAGCTGGGGACTAGCGGTACAAGAGACCCAGTACTTC. Where the CDR3 stops, the reference TRBV7-9 and TRBJ2-5 genes take over; the full variable domain is DTGVSQNPRHKITKRGQNVTFRCDPISEHNRLYWYRQTLGQGPEFLTYFQNEAQLEKSRLLSDRFSAERPKGSFSTLEIQRTEQGDSAMYLCASSWGLAVQETQYFGPGTRLLVL.